These T cell receptor beta chains were read from a single sample in a study of blood T cell repertoires in COVID-19. Measured with immunoSEQ multiplex PCR; TCRdb has only the in-frame clones, and not every one. The top ten hold roughly 9.2% of the sample, which has about 130,000 clones, approximately 83% seen once. Sequenced: PBMCs or T cells enriched from blood (not recorded which). The receptors stem from a man in his fifties who had recovered from COVID-19. The CDR3 runs from the conserved cysteine through the conserved F or W. A D gene is named only where the DNA matches it firmly.

DNA: TGCAGCGGCACAATAAAATCGGGGAACACTGAAGCTTTCTTT
CDR3: CSGTIKSGNTEAFF
V: TRBV29-1
J: TRBJ1-1
D: -

DNA: TGTGCCAGCAGCCCTTACAGGGCCCACTCCTACGAGCAGTACTTC
CDR3: CASSPYRAHSYEQYF
V: TRBV4-2
J: TRBJ2-7
D: -

DNA: TGTGCCAGCAGTGAATCGGGGTCGGGGGACACTGAAGCTTTCTTT
CDR3: CASSESGSGDTEAFF
V: TRBV25-1
J: TRBJ1-1
D: -

DNA: TGTGCCATCAGTCAAACGCAGGGGAATCAGCCCCAGCATTTT
CDR3: CAISQTQGNQPQHF
V: TRBV10-3
J: TRBJ1-5
D: -

DNA: TGTGCCAGCAGCTCCGGACAGGGGGCCCTGAACACTGAAGCTTTCTTT
CDR3: CASSSGQGALNTEAFF
V: TRBV11-2
J: TRBJ1-1
D: TRBD1

DNA: TGTGCCAGCAGCCAGGACGAGACAGGGGGCCTTTACGAGCAGTACTTC
CDR3: CASSQDETGGLYEQYF
V: TRBV7-6
J: TRBJ2-7
D: TRBD1

DNA: TGTGCCACCAGCAGGGGGGACAGCTCCTATAATTCACCCCTCCACTTT
CDR3: CATSRGDSSYNSPLHF
V: TRBV15
J: TRBJ1-6
D: TRBD1

DNA: TGTGCCAGCAGTGCCCTACAGGGGGGAGTTGGAAACACCATATATTTT
CDR3: CASSALQGGVGNTIYF
V: TRBV6-1
J: TRBJ1-3
D: TRBD1

DNA: TGCAGCGTTGGACAGGGGGCTTACGAGCAGTACTTC
CDR3: CSVGQGAYEQYF
V: TRBV29-1
J: TRBJ2-7
D: TRBD1

DNA: TGTGCCAGCAGCTTGGAGAGGCGGGGGGGCAATGAGCAGTTCTTC
CDR3: CASSLERRGGNEQFF
V: TRBV5-4
J: TRBJ2-1
D: TRBD2

DNA: TGTGCCAGCAGTTACTTGTTGACGGACAGGAACACTGAAGCTTTCTTT
CDR3: CASSYLLTDRNTEAFF
V: TRBV6-5
J: TRBJ1-1
D: -